This T cell receptor (beta chain) was retrieved from a study of blood T cell repertoires in COVID-19. Whole-study context: Whether acute or convalescent, the COVID-19 samples came from the United States, Italy and Spain.

This clone showed up just a few times. Germline-derived CDR1 and CDR2 are SNHLY and FYNNEI. The ends were cut back, 7 bases at V and 2 bases at J, with 12 bases in the middle. The length of the CDR3 is 13 residues. In the original workflow: From reference gene primer amplification, estimates of nucleated cell counts were derived. Data came from immunoSEQ multiplex PCR; TCRdb stores just in-frame clones and leaves some out. The DNA was the basis for D and trimming; V, J and clone size are from that table. Counted here are fewer than 130,000 clones, over 60% occurring once; the ten biggest clones make up 16%.

The receptor comes from a woman of 80 years or more with active or convalescent COVID-19. The rearrangement joins TRBV2 to TRBJ2-7, with D possibly matching TRBD1 (5 bases). The material sequenced was peripheral blood. The CDR3 nucleotides read TGTGCCAGCAAAGGGGCGGCCGCCTACGAGCAGTACTTC. This codes for CASKGAAAYEQYF.